The 8 T cell receptor beta chains below all came from one sample that was sequenced in a study of T cells in Graves' hyperthyroidism and ophthalmopathy. Authors of the study amplified TCR beta CDR3 regions from RNA transcripts. First-round RT-PCR targeting the TCR CDR3 was performed with the HTBI primer set. One entry per CDR3 protein, called by TCRdb with MiXCR from the multiplex PCR reads. Of 130,000 to 150,000 distinct CDR3 sequences in the sample, more than 20% were seen once. Sequencing was carried out using blood. The receptors derive from a woman aged 45 to 65 with Graves' hyperthyroidism that later progressed to Graves' ophthalmopathy.

This clonotype was observed many times. The CDR3 sequence is CASSPTSSTDTQYF. The CDR3 DNA follows: TGTGCCAGCAGTCCGACTAGCAGCACAGATACGCAGTATTTT. The chain uses TRBV27 and TRBJ2-3; 7 bases match TRBD2. The CDR3 length is 14 residues. V dropped 5 bases and J dropped 0; count of bases not matched to a gene: 2. Germline V gene sequence: CDR1 MNHEY, CDR2 SMNVEV (reference sequence).

This clonotype showed up many times. The rearrangement uses TRBV12-3 or TRBV12-4 and TRBJ1-3, with 7 nucleotides matching TRBD1. This CDR3 has 14 residues. The ends lost 10 bases at V and 2 bases at J; junction bases unmatched: 8. The CDR3 nucleotides are TGTGCCACGACAGGGAGGGCCCCTGGAAACACCATATATTTT. It codes for CATTGRAPGNTIYF.

V gene TRBV7-2 combines with J gene TRBJ1-5, with D unresolved. Germline V gives CDR1 SGHTA, CDR2 FQGNSA. This CDR3 comprises 13 residues. V shed 3 bases and J shed 6 bases, with 9 bases lying between them. In DNA form, the CDR3 reads TGTGCCAGCAGCTTCCAGAGCGGTCAGCCCCAGCATTTT. Residues: CASSFQSGQPQHF.

This clonotype has just a few counts. The J gene is TRBJ2-7, the V gene TRBV7-9; 9 nucleotides match TRBD2. The junction had 3 bases not matched to a gene; V was cut back by 5 bases and J by 7 bases. The CDR3 is 12 residues long. In germline, CDR1 is SEHNR, CDR2 FQNEAQ (reference sequence). The chain's CDR3 is CASSRLAGEQYF. The CDR3 DNA reads as TGTGCCAGCAGCCGTCTAGCGGGGGAGCAGTACTTC.

This clonotype was counted a few times. The rearrangement links TRBV19 to TRBJ2-1, with 9 positions matching TRBD2. V lost 5 bases to trimming and J lost 4 bases; unmatched junction nucleotides: 12. Germline V CDR1 and CDR2: LNHDA, SQIVND (reference sequence). The CDR3 has 17 residues. The CDR3 loop reads CASSRSWAGGTYNEQFF. The CDR3 DNA is TGTGCCAGTAGTCGATCATGGGCGGGAGGGACATACAATGAGCAGTTCTTC.

This rearrangement joins TRBV12-3 or TRBV12-4 to TRBJ1-4, with a possible D match to TRBD1 (6 bases). Trimming left V 6 bases short and J 4 bases short, with 12 bases between. This CDR3 has 14 amino acids. The CDR3 loop reads CASSGQIFNEKLFF. DNA of the CDR3: TGTGCCAGCAGCGGACAGATCTTTAATGAAAAACTGTTTTTT.

This clonotype was seen a few times. The CDR3 carries no conserved terminal phenylalanine or tryptophan, so it likely arises from a read error. This chain uses TRBV7-3 with TRBJ2-2; D is tentatively TRBD1 or TRBD2 (5 bases each). Germline V lookup: CDR1 SGHTA, CDR2 FQGTGA. V shed 5 bases and J shed 7 bases, with 35 bases lying between them. The CDR3 has 21 residues. The chain's CDR3 is CASSRVLGIGSSIGALGELFL. The DNA of the CDR3 is TGTGCCAGCAGCCGGGTTTTGGGGATAGGTAGCTCCATCGGGGCCCTCGGGGAGCTGTTTCTT.

This clonotype was found a few times. The rearrangement joins TRBV18 to TRBJ2-4; the D gene is possibly TRBD1 (6 bases). V was cut by 6 bases and J by 15 bases, with 18 bases left in between. Germline lookup yields CDR1 KGHSH and CDR2 LQKENI. The CDR3 runs to 12 residues. In nucleotides, the CDR3 is TGTGCCAGCTCTCGCCCCCAGGGGCTATTGTACTTC. Residues: CASSRPQGLLYF.